These T cell receptor beta chains were read from a single sample in a study of cytomegalovirus exposure and HLA in healthy donors. Repertoires were generated with immunoSEQ multiplex PCR, while TCRdb's copy carries only in-frame clones and drops some. The sample yields around 150,000 clones, approximately 83% seen once. The sequenced sample consisted of PBMCs. The receptors were gathered from a man aged 18 to 29 in good health and CMV-seropositive. Both conserved end residues are part of each CDR3. A D gene is named only where the DNA matches it firmly. Clone size is not always given. Where it is, it says once, few, many or a class for expanded clones.

D | size | J | V | DNA | CDR3
- | - | TRBJ2-5 | TRBV6-1 | TGTGCCAGCAGTCCAGGGCCCTCGTTGAAAGTGACCCAGTACTTC | CASSPGPSLKVTQYF
- | - | TRBJ2-5 | TRBV6-6 | TGTGCCAGCAGTTTGGACAGCCAAGAGACCCAGTACTTC | CASSLDSQETQYF
TRBD2 | - | TRBJ2-1 | TRBV6-1 | TGTGCCAGCAGTGAAGGAGCGGGGCGCGCAGAGCAGTTCTTC | CASSEGAGRAEQFF
- | - | TRBJ2-2 | TRBV7-6 | TGTGCCAGCAGCTTTTTTCTTGGAGGGTTGGGCACCGGGGAGCTGTTTTTT | CASSFFLGGLGTGELFF
- | - | TRBJ2-5 | TRBV2 | TGTGCCAGCGTGCCTGAGGGAGAGACCCAGTACTTC | CASVPEGETQYF
TRBD1 | - | TRBJ1-4 | TRBV7-9 | TGTGCCAGCAGCTTAACCGGACAGGGTCGAAAACTGTTTTTT | CASSLTGQGRKLFF
- | - | TRBJ2-5 | TRBV5-1 | TGCGCCAGCAGCTTGCTAGGGAGTGATGAGACCCAGTACTTC | CASSLLGSDETQYF
- | - | TRBJ1-2 | TRBV14 | TGTGCCAGCAGCCAAGATCAACGGGGGGCTGACTATGGCTACACCTTC | CASSQDQRGADYGYTF
TRBD1 | - | TRBJ1-2 | TRBV5-1 | TGCGCCAGCCGAAAGCCGGGACAGGGGGCGAGAGGCTATGGCTACACCTTC | CASRKPGQGARGYGYTF
- | - | TRBJ2-1 | TRBV14 | TGTGCCAGCAGCCCCTCCGCGGGGAGTGGGAATGAGCAGTTCTTC | CASSPSAGSGNEQFF
- | - | TRBJ1-2 | TRBV5-6 | TGTGCCAGCAGCTTCTCCCTTCAGGGCTACACCTTC | CASSFSLQGYTF
TRBD1 | - | TRBJ1-2 | TRBV7-2 | TGTGCCAGCAGCTTGGGACGGACAGGCTACTATGGCTACACCTTC | CASSLGRTGYYGYTF
- | few | TRBJ1-1 | TRBV4-1 | TGCGCCAGCAGGGCAGTGACACTGAACACTGAAGCTTTCTTT | CASRAVTLNTEAFF
- | - | TRBJ1-6 | TRBV19 | TGTGCCAGTAGTATAGCGGGGGGGCGAAAAAATTCCCCCCTCCACTTT | CASSIAGGRKNSPLHF
TRBD2 | - | TRBJ2-3 | TRBV9 | TGTGCCAGCAGCTTTAGCGGGGGGGTGGCAGATACGCAGTATTTT | CASSFSGGVADTQYF
- | - | TRBJ2-7 | TRBV30 | TGTGCCGGGATCGCCTCAGGTGTTAGCTCCTACGAGCAGTACTTC | CAGIASGVSSYEQYF
- | - | TRBJ1-4 | TRBV10-2 | TGCGCCAGCAGTGGGGCCGTTTTGCCCAGATATAATGAAAAACTGTTTTTT | CASSGAVLPRYNEKLFF
- | - | TRBJ1-2 | TRBV5-4 | TGTGCCAGCAGCTTACTGGGCCAGTCCCCCGTCTACACCTTC | CASSLLGQSPVYTF
- | - | TRBJ1-1 | TRBV25-1 | TGTGCCAGCATCGACAGATCTAACACTGAAGCTTTCTTT | CASIDRSNTEAFF
- | - | TRBJ1-4 | TRBV6-1 | TGTGCCAGCAGTGGCCGGGACAAAAATGAAAAACTGTTTTTT | CASSGRDKNEKLFF
- | once | TRBJ2-7 | TRBV19 | TGTGCCAGTAGTCGCCGCAGGGGGAGGAACGAGCAGTACTTC | CASSRRRGRNEQYF
- | - | TRBJ2-3 | TRBV7-6 | TGTGCCAGCAGCTTAGTTGCCCAGAGCACAGATACGCAGTATTTT | CASSLVAQSTDTQYF
- | - | TRBJ2-7 | TRBV11-2 | TGTGCCAGCAGCGCTCTCTCGGCGGGCCTCGAGCAGTACTTC | CASSALSAGLEQYF